This entry concerns a single TCR beta chain. Antigen unknown. Different DNA sequences within this sample yield the same CDR3. The sample originates from a study of shared clonotypes between healthy human individuals. Study-level information: Participating donors consisted of two women and a few men aged 18 to 49.

This CDR3 has 13 residues. Germline loops: CDR1 SEHNR, CDR2 FQNEAQ (reference sequence). Trimming removed 3 bases from V and 7 bases from J; junction bases left unmatched: 3. Produced via immunoSEQ multiplex PCR; TCRdb's table is partial and in-frame only. The sample contains about 2.2 million clones, roughly 93% of which appear only once. Points from the study as a whole: Richness estimates generally favored naive over memory subsets. Despite large depth, sorted-subset datasets appeared incompletely sequenced.

Naive CD8 populations comprised CD45RO-negative cells positively selected for CCR7, excluding terminally differentiated effector memory CD45RA+ cells. The clonotype originates from a man aged 18-30 years in good health. Some clones in this sample may be carry-over from other donors' samples. The chain links TRBV7-9 to TRBJ2-1; 7 nucleotides agree with TRBD1. Sequenced material: naive CD8+ T cells from PBMCs. CDR3 loop: CASSLGQINEQFF. The CDR3 DNA sequence: TGTGCCAGCAGCTTGGGACAGATAAATGAGCAGTTCTTC.